The 20 T cell receptor beta chains below come from one sample, sequenced in a study of CD8 T cells in ankylosing spondylitis. Their cognate antigens are unknown. TCRdb used MiXCR to reprocess the 5' RACE reads, holding one entry per CDR3 protein. Seen here are roughly 440,000 distinct CDR3 sequences, under 20% observed once, and the top ten hold under 1.2%. Notes on the study in general: Blood of patients with ankylosing spondylitis appeared to be characterized by a TCR beta motif of several highly homologous variants.

The sequenced sample consisted of blood, either unsorted or a sorted T cell fraction (not recorded which). These receptors all come from a male donor with ankylosing spondylitis.

Concerning this clonotype itself: This may come from a read error, since a much larger clone is one base off. This chain links TRBV6-1 with TRBJ1-2, with D perhaps TRBD1 (6 bases). The CDR3 extends over 13 amino acids. V was cut by 6 bases and J by 0 bases, with 8 bases left in between. Germline lookup yields CDR1 MNHNS and CDR2 SASEGT. CDR3 nucleotide sequence: TGTGCCAGCAGAAGGGGGACTAACTATGGCTACACCTTC. Translation: CASRRGTNYGYTF.

The chain links TRBV7-2 to TRBJ2-3, with a tentative D call TRBD2 (7 bases). The V end was cut by 5 bases, the J end by 0 bases, with 15 bases between. Germline V gene data show CDR1 as SGHTA and CDR2 as FQGNSA. The CDR3 totals 16 residues. In DNA form, the CDR3 reads TGTGCCAGCAGCCCCAGGGGCGGGAGTAGCACAGATACGCAGTATTTT. As protein: CASSPRGGSSTDTQYF.

The chain couples TRBV24-1 to TRBJ1-2; D is uncertain. There are 16 residues in the CDR3. Germline V lookup: CDR1 KGHDR, CDR2 SFDVKD. V was shortened by 5 bases and J by 2 bases, with 17 bases between the two germline ends. This CDR3 reads CATSAGQGELNYGYTF. The DNA of the CDR3 is TGTGCCACCAGTGCTGGGCAAGGCGAACTCAACTATGGCTACACCTTC.

This clonotype was seen more than once but under ten times. The chain carries TRBV2 and TRBJ2-5; D could derive from TRBD1 or TRBD2 (5 bases each). Trimming took 7 bases from V and 4 from J, leaving 16 bases between them. The CDR3 consists of 14 residues. Germline lookup yields CDR1 SNHLY and CDR2 FYNNEI. Written as DNA, the CDR3 is TGTGCCAGCAAGGTCCGGTGGGGACCAGAGACCCAGTACTTC. Translated, it gives CASKVRWGPETQYF. The full variable domain, rest sourced from reference TRBV2 and TRBJ2-5, is EPEVTQTPSHQVTQMGQEVILRCVPISNHLYFYWYRQILGQKVEFLVSFYNNEISEKSEIFDDQFSVERPDGSNFTLKIRSTKLEDSAMYFCASKVRWGPETQYFGPGTRLLVL.

A few counts support this clonotype. This chain joins TRBV27 and TRBJ1-2; TRBD1 aligns across 10 bases. This CDR3 spans 15 amino acids. CDR1 MNHEY and CDR2 SMNVEV come from the germline V gene (reference sequence). Trimming cost V 0 bases and J 4 bases; bases outside gene matches: 2. The CDR3 sequence is CASSLSTGGGYGYTF. CDR3 bases: TGTGCCAGCAGTTTATCGACAGGGGGCGGCTATGGCTACACCTTC.

This clonotype was seen more than once but under ten times. The rearrangement uses TRBV5-1 and TRBJ1-4, with TRBD1 matching 9 bases. J was trimmed by 5 bases and V by 3 bases; bases with no gene match: 5. The germline V gene encodes CDR1 SGHRS and CDR2 YFSETQ. The CDR3 has 15 amino acids. Here the CDR3 DNA reads TGCGCCAGCAGCTACGGACAGGGGAGAAATGAAAAACTGTTTTTT. Its protein is CASSYGQGRNEKLFF.

This clonotype was counted at least ten times. This chain connects TRBV12-3 or TRBV12-4 to TRBJ2-3; D is tentatively TRBD1 or TRBD2 (5 bases each). Trimming pared 5 bases from V and 2 bases from J, leaving 17 bases between. The CDR3 spans 16 residues. CDR3: CASSARSEGYTDTQYF. The CDR3 DNA is TGTGCCAGCAGTGCCCGAAGTGAGGGGTACACAGATACGCAGTATTTT.

Only a few counts were recorded for this clonotype. This chain connects TRBV29-1 to TRBJ2-5; D not certain. With 4 bases removed from V and 2 bases from J, the gap between germline ends came to 8 bases. The CDR3 totals 12 residues. Germline CDR1 and CDR2: SQVTM and ANQGSEA. The CDR3 here is CSVGQRQETQYF. The CDR3 bases are TGCAGCGTTGGCCAGCGACAAGAGACCCAGTACTTC.

The genes are TRBV6-2 or TRBV6-3 and TRBJ2-7, with 7 bases that match TRBD1. Germline values: CDR1 MNHEY, CDR2 SVGEGT. The V and J ends lost 5 bases and 3 bases, in that order; junction bases with no gene match: 10. The CDR3 spans 15 residues. CDR3 sequence reads: CASSPSGQLNYEQYF. CDR3 in DNA: TGTGCCAGCAGTCCCTCGGGACAGCTCAACTACGAGCAGTACTTC.

V usage is TRBV5-6 and J usage is TRBJ2-5, with a possible D match to TRBD1 (6 bases). Germline V CDR1 and CDR2: SGHDT, YYEEEE. This CDR3 is built from 15 residues. The ends were cut back, 0 bases at V and 4 bases at J, with 13 bases in the middle. The CDR3, as DNA: TGTGCCAGCAGCTTGGTTTATATAGGGGGAGAGACCCAGTACTTC. Its protein product is CASSLVYIGGETQYF.

The table lists this clonotype with a few counts. The chain combines TRBV6-5 with TRBJ2-7; a weak D match, TRBD1 (5 bases). The CDR3 is made up of 14 amino acids. Germline lookup yields CDR1 MNHEY and CDR2 SVGAGI. The V end lost 3 bases, the J end lost 3 bases, and 12 bases lay between the germline ends. CDR3 DNA: TGTGCCAGCAGTTATAATCGACAGAACTACGAGCAGTACTTC. Encoded protein: CASSYNRQNYEQYF.

This clonotype was recorded many times. The chain carries TRBV20-1 and TRBJ2-1, with 15 bases that match TRBD2. V lost 0 bases to trimming and J lost 9 bases; unmatched junction nucleotides: 9. CDR1 and CDR2 from the germline V gene are DFQATT and SNEGSKA (reference sequence). This CDR3 contains 17 residues. As DNA, the CDR3 is TGCAGTGCTAGAGATGTGGGGACTAGCGGGAGGTGGGGTGAGCAGTTCTTC. Protein product: CSARDVGTSGRWGEQFF.

This chain links TRBV7-8 with TRBJ2-7; D gene unclear. Per germline, CDR1 SGHVS and CDR2 FQNEAQ. This CDR3 has 13 residues. The germline V and J ends were trimmed by 3 bases and 0 bases, with 6 bases remaining between them. The CDR3 reads CASSFASSYEQYF. The CDR3 region has the DNA TGTGCCAGCAGCTTCGCCAGCTCCTACGAGCAGTACTTC.

The rearrangement joins TRBV6-1 to TRBJ2-3, with 12 positions matching TRBD2. The V gene end was trimmed by 7 bases and the J gene end by 3 bases; junction bases not matched to a gene: 5. Germline lookup yields CDR1 MNHNS and CDR2 SASEGT. This CDR3 region has 15 residues. The CDR3 loop is CASKLAGGGTDTQYF. Here the CDR3 DNA reads TGTGCCAGCAAACTAGCGGGAGGTGGTACAGATACGCAGTATTTT.

The V and J genes are TRBV5-1 and TRBJ2-5; TRBD2 agrees at 14 bases. CDR3 length equals 17 residues. V shed 0 bases and J 5 bases; nucleotides not matched to a gene: 6. CDR1 is SGHRS and CDR2 is YFSETQ in the germline V gene. CDR3 region: CASSLGRGTSGGETQYF. CDR3 DNA: TGCGCCAGCAGCTTGGGCCGCGGGACTAGCGGGGGTGAGACCCAGTACTTC.

V and J are TRBV20-1 and TRBJ2-7; D might be TRBD2 (6 bases). Germline assignment: CDR1 DFQATT and CDR2 SNEGSKA (reference sequence). The V end lost 0 bases, the J end lost 1 base, and 13 bases lay between the germline ends. There are 15 residues in the CDR3. CDR3 region: CSARDGTSISYEQYF. Written as DNA, the CDR3 is TGCAGTGCTAGAGACGGGACTTCTATATCCTACGAGCAGTACTTC.

V usage is TRBV7-9 and J usage is TRBJ2-1, with D possibly being TRBD1 or TRBD2 (6 bases each). CDR1 and CDR2 (germline): SEHNR, FQNEAQ (reference sequence). This CDR3 region has 16 residues. Trimming left V 3 bases short and J 10 bases short, with 22 bases between. CDR3 in DNA: TGTGCCAGCAGCTTCTCAAGGGGGACTCTCACTATCGAGCAGTTCTTC. Translation: CASSFSRGTLTIEQFF.

Many counts were recorded for this clonotype. The chain uses TRBV20-1 and TRBJ1-5; 7 nucleotides line up with TRBD1. Germline assignment: CDR1 DFQATT and CDR2 SNEGSKA (reference sequence). V dropped 3 bases and J dropped 3; count of bases not matched to a gene: 8. The CDR3 extends over 15 amino acids. CDR3: CSASLTTGNNQPQHF. The DNA for the CDR3 is TGCAGTGCTAGTTTAACGACAGGGAACAATCAGCCCCAGCATTTT.

This clonotype has only one observation. The chain joins TRBV1 to TRBJ2-1; TRBD1 reflects the table's D call only, with no check against the DNA. TRBV1 is classified as a pseudogene. The CDR3 sequence is 15 residues long. In nucleotides, the CDR3 is TGCACCACTTCCCCCCGGGACAGGGAAAACAATGAGCAGTTCTTC. Protein sequence: CTTSPRDRENNEQFF.

This clonotype was seen more than once but under ten times. V usage is TRBV20-1 and J usage is TRBJ2-7, with 7 bases lining up with TRBD2. This CDR3 is built from 15 residues. The J segment lost 0 bases and the V segment lost 5 bases, leaving 10 bases of the junction unmatched. Germline V CDR1 and CDR2: DFQATT, SNEGSKA (reference sequence). The CDR3 protein is CSAGGRLASSYEQYF. CDR3 in DNA: TGCAGTGCTGGGGGGAGACTAGCTAGCTCCTACGAGCAGTACTTC.